These 19 T cell receptor beta chains were all obtained from the same sample, sequenced in a study of human T cells and chemical hapten exposure. Described time point: pre-sensitization, week 0. Treatment described: therapeutic diphenylcyclopropenone sensitization with weekly scalp DPC. MiXCR, applied by TCRdb to the RACE reads, yields one record per CDR3 protein. The profile covers roughly 250,000 distinct CDR3 sequences, with approximately 8.6% appearing a single time and 2.3% taken by the ten largest. This material consisted of whole blood, taken in connection with sensitization to the hapten diphenylcyclopropenone (DPC). The receptors originated from a woman in her forties with alopecia areata. Some clones in this sample may be carry-over from other donors' samples.

This clonotype was observed many times. V usage is TRBV7-9 and J usage is TRBJ1-4; unclear D gene. CDR1 is SEHNR, CDR2 FQNEAQ, per germline (reference sequence). This CDR3 contains 14 residues. V dropped 5 bases and J dropped 6 bases, with 13 bases sitting between them. CDR3: CASSLSLLDEKLFF. The CDR3 DNA reads as TGTGCCAGCAGCCTCAGCCTGCTGGATGAAAAACTGTTTTTT.

This clonotype was seen more than once but under ten times. The genes are TRBV10-3 and TRBJ1-1; a weak D match, TRBD1 (5 bases). The CDR3 extends over 13 amino acids. V shed 8 bases and J shed 4 bases, with 14 bases lying between them. The germline CDR1 and CDR2 sequences are ENHRY and SYGVKD. The CDR3 here is CAIGGGVGTEAFF. Here the CDR3 DNA reads TGTGCCATCGGGGGAGGCGTCGGCACTGAAGCTTTCTTT.

This clonotype was found a few times. The J gene is TRBJ1-1, the V gene TRBV28; 7 bases line up with TRBD1. V was pared by 3 bases and J by 4 bases, with 11 bases of the junction left unmatched. CDR3 length: 16 residues. Per the germline V gene, CDR1 is MDHEN and CDR2 is SYDVKM. The CDR3 DNA is TGTGCCAGCAGTTTCGACAGGGTAGGGGGGGGCACTGAAGCTTTCTTT. Protein: CASSFDRVGGGTEAFF.

Only a few counts were recorded for this clonotype. The chain uses TRBV25-1 and TRBJ1-6; D is perhaps TRBD1 (5 bases). Trimming took 6 bases from V and 10 from J, leaving 13 bases between them. The CDR3 runs to 13 residues. Per germline, CDR1 MGHDK and CDR2 SYGVNS. CDR3 residues: CASRAQGGSPLHF. CDR3 bases: TGTGCCAGCAGGGCCCAGGGCGGGTCACCCCTCCACTTT.

The rearrangement uses TRBV20-1 and TRBJ2-7, with 8 positions matching TRBD2. The CDR3 is made up of 13 amino acids. In germline, CDR1 is DFQATT, CDR2 SNEGSKA (reference sequence). V lost 6 bases, J lost 5 bases, and 9 bases stayed unmatched. CDR3 region: CSAVSGGGDEQYF. CDR3 DNA sequence: TGCAGTGCCGTAAGCGGGGGCGGCGACGAGCAGTACTTC.

V is TRBV27 and J is TRBJ2-1, with 11 bases fitting TRBD2. The V segment lost 5 bases and the J segment 4 bases; nucleotides outside the gene matches: 4. There are 15 residues in the CDR3. Germline V gene sequence: CDR1 MNHEY, CDR2 SMNVEV (reference sequence). In nucleotides, the CDR3 is TGTGCCAGCAGTATAGGGACTAGCGGATACAATGAGCAGTTCTTC. Protein product: CASSIGTSGYNEQFF.

This clonotype has only a few counts. This chain uses TRBV6-5 with TRBJ2-7; 11 nucleotides match TRBD1. Germline V gene sequence: CDR1 MNHEY, CDR2 SVGAGI. The CDR3 sequence is 14 residues long. The junction had 5 bases not matched to a gene; V was cut back by 7 bases and J by 3 bases. The CDR3 nucleotides are TGTGCCAGCAAACCGGGACAGGGGGACTACGAGCAGTACTTC. Translated, it gives CASKPGQGDYEQYF.

The CDR3 coding sequence is TGTGCCAGCAGCAAAGAGGCCAGGGCGCCCTACGAGCAGTACTTC. Residues: CASSKEARAPYEQYF. The V call is TRBV21-1, the J call TRBJ2-7; the table's TRBD1 call for D was not verified on the DNA. TRBV21-1 counts as a pseudogene. The CDR3 extends over 15 amino acids.

Only a few counts were recorded for this clonotype. In DNA, the CDR3 is TGTGCCAGCACCCAGGACTCCTACAATGAGCAGTTCTTC. Its protein is CASTQDSYNEQFF. The rearrangement uses TRBV2 and TRBJ2-1, with D uncertain. The CDR3 contains 13 residues. The V end was cut by 7 bases, the J end by 0 bases, with 7 bases between. The V gene's germline CDR1 is SNHLY and CDR2 FYNNEI.

This clonotype was recorded many times. The rearrangement uses TRBV13 and TRBJ2-7; D is uncertain. There are 13 residues in the CDR3. Germline V CDR1 and CDR2: PRHDT, FYEKMQ (reference sequence). V shed 1 base and J shed 1 base, with 5 bases lying between them. In DNA form, the CDR3 reads TGTGCCAGCAGCTTAGATCCTTCCTACGAGCAGTACTTC. Protein: CASSLDPSYEQYF. The full variable domain, with the rest looked up from reference TRBV13 and TRBJ2-7, is AAGVIQSPRHLIKEKRETATLKCYPIPRHDTVYWYQQGPGQDPQFLISFYEKMQSDKGSIPDRFSAQQFSDYHSELNMSSLELGDSALYFCASSLDPSYEQYFGPGTRLTVT.

The table lists this clonotype with a few counts. J is TRBJ1-4 and V is TRBV4-1, with D possibly being TRBD1 (5 bases). This CDR3 spans 17 amino acids. V was pared by 1 base and J by 5 bases, with 17 bases between. CDR1 MGHRA and CDR2 YSYEKL come from the germline V gene. CDR3 in DNA: TGCGCCAGCAGCCAAGTGGGTAGGGCCAGGGAGAATGAAAAACTGTTTTTT. The encoded protein is CASSQVGRARENEKLFF.

This clonotype was picked up many times. The rearrangement links TRBV7-8 to TRBJ2-3; D is unresolved. From germline, CDR1 is SGHVS and CDR2 FQNEAQ. This CDR3 is 14 amino acids long. V shed 0 bases and J shed 6 bases, with 10 bases lying between them. Here the CDR3 reads CASSLAFSSDTQYF. CDR3 bases: TGTGCCAGCAGCTTAGCTTTTAGCTCCGATACGCAGTATTTT.

This clonotype was picked up a small number of times. The chain recombines TRBV2 with TRBJ2-7, with a weak D call TRBD1 (5 bases). The CDR3 is made up of 12 amino acids. Trimming removed 7 bases at V and 2 bases at J, with 9 bases between. Germline lookup yields CDR1 SNHLY and CDR2 FYNNEI. The CDR3 bases are TGTGCCAGCAACCCAGGGCCCTACGAGCAGTACTTC. Protein sequence: CASNPGPYEQYF.

The V gene is TRBV9, the J gene TRBJ2-3; D remains unclear. Trimming removed 4 bases from V and 4 bases from J, with 13 bases in between. Germline CDR1 SGDLS, CDR2 YYNGEE. The CDR3 has 14 amino acids. Here the CDR3 reads CASSNPLGPDTQYF. As DNA, the CDR3 is TGTGCCAGCAGCAACCCCCTAGGGCCAGATACGCAGTATTTT.

This chain connects TRBV7-9 to TRBJ1-1; D not resolved. The V gene's germline CDR1 is SEHNR and CDR2 FQNEAQ (reference sequence). Trimming removed 6 bases from V and 4 bases from J, with 18 bases in between. The CDR3 is 15 amino acids. The CDR3 coding sequence is TGTGCCAGCAGTAAGGACGGATTTGGTTCCACTGAAGCTTTCTTT. Its protein is CASSKDGFGSTEAFF.

This clonotype has a handful of counts. The V call is TRBV7-9, the J call TRBJ2-3; D not certain. Germline CDR1 is SEHNR and CDR2 is FQNEAQ (reference sequence). The CDR3 spans 15 residues. V was trimmed by 5 bases and J by 2 bases, leaving 14 bases between them. Here the CDR3 DNA reads TGTGCCAGCAGCCCCTTGGGGTTTCTCACAGATACGCAGTATTTT. Its translation: CASSPLGFLTDTQYF.

The chain recombines TRBV2 with TRBJ1-6; D is possibly TRBD1 (5 bases). Germline V gene lookup returns CDR1 SNHLY and CDR2 FYNNEI. The CDR3 sequence is 14 residues long. V was pared by 6 bases and J by 5 bases, with 11 bases between. The CDR3 sequence: CASSRGSHNSPLHF. The CDR3 DNA reads as TGTGCCAGCAGCCGGGGCAGTCATAATTCACCCCTCCACTTT.

This clonotype was detected ten times or more. The J gene is TRBJ1-5, the V gene TRBV12-3 or TRBV12-4, with D possibly matching TRBD1 (5 bases). This CDR3 is 14 amino acids long. V was cut by 3 bases and J by 7 bases, with 13 bases left in between. The CDR3, as DNA: TGTGCCAGCAGTTTCACCGGGACTTGGCAGCCCCAGCATTTT. It codes for CASSFTGTWQPQHF.

This clonotype was counted at least ten times. The chain has TRBV7-9 and TRBJ2-5; possibly TRBD1 for D (5 bases). The CDR3 length is 14 residues. Germline V gene data show CDR1 as SEHNR and CDR2 as FQNEAQ (reference sequence). V was shortened by 2 bases and J by 2 bases, with 9 bases between the two germline ends. CDR3 DNA sequence: TGTGCCAGCAGCTTATTCCAGGGACAAGAGACCCAGTACTTC. Its protein product is CASSLFQGQETQYF.